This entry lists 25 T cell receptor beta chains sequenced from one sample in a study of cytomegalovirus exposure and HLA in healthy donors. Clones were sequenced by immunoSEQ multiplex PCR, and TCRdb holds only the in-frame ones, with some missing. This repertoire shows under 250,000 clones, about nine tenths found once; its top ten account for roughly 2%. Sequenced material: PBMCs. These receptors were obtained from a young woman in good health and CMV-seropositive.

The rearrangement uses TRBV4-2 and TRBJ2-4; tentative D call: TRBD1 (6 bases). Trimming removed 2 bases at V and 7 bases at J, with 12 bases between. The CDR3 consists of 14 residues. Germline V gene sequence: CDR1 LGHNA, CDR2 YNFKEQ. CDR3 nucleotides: TGTGCCAGCAGCCAACTCAGACAGGCGAACATTCAGTACTTC. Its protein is CASSQLRQANIQYF.

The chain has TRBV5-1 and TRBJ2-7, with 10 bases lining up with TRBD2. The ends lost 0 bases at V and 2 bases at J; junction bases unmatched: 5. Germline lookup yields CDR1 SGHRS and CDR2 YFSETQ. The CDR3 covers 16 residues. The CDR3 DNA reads TGCGCCAGCAGCTTGGGAGGACTAGCGGTCCCCTACGAGCAGTACTTC. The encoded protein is CASSLGGLAVPYEQYF. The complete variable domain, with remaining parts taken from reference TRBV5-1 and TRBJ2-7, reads KAGVTQTPRYLIKTRGQQVTLSCSPISGHRSVSWYQQTPGQGLQFLFEYFSETQRNKGNFPGRFSGRQFSNSRSEMNVSTLELGDSALYLCASSLGGLAVPYEQYFGPGTRLTVT.

CDR3 protein: CASSITGQGGYGYTF. In DNA, the CDR3 is TGTGCCAGTAGTATAACGGGACAAGGCGGCTATGGCTACACCTTC. The rearrangement joins TRBV19 to TRBJ1-2, with a weak D call TRBD1 (6 bases). V lost 2 bases and J lost 4, with 14 bases in between. Per the germline V gene, CDR1 is LNHDA and CDR2 is SQIVND (reference sequence). The CDR3 has 15 amino acids.

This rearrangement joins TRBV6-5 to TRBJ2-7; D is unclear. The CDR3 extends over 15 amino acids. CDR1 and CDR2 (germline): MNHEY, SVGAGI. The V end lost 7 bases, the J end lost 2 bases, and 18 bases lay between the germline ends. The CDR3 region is CASNPDRLGTYEQYF. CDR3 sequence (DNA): TGTGCCAGCAACCCTGATCGTCTAGGCACCTACGAGCAGTACTTC.

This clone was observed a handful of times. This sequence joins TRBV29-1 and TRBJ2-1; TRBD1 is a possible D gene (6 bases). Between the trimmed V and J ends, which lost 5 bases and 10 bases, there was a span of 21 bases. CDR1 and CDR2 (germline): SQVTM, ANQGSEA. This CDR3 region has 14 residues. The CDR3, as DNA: TGCAGCGTTAACGGACAGAAGGCCGAGGGAGAGCAGTTCTTC. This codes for CSVNGQKAEGEQFF.

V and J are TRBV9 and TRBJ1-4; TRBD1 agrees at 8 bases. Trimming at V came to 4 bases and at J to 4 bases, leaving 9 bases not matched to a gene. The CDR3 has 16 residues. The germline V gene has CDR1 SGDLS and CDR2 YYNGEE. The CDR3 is CASSPRTGRSNEKLFF. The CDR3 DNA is TGTGCCAGCAGCCCCAGGACAGGGAGAAGTAATGAAAAACTGTTTTTT.

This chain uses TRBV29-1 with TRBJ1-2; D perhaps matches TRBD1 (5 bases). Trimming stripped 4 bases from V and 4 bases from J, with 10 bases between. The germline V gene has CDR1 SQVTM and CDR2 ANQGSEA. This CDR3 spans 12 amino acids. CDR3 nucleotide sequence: TGCAGCGTTGGGGGGGACTCCTATGGCTACACCTTC. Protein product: CSVGGDSYGYTF.

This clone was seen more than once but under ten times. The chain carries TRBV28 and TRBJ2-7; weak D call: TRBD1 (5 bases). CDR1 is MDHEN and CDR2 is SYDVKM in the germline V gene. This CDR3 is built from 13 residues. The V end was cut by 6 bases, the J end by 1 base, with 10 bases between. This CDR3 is CASSPTASYEQYF. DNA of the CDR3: TGTGCCAGCAGCCCGACAGCGTCCTACGAGCAGTACTTC.

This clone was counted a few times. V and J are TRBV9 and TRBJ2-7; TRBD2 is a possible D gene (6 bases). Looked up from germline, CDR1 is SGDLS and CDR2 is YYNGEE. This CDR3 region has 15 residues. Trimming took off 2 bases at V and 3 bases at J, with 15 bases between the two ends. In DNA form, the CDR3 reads TGTGCCAGCAGCGTCCGGCGGGATGGATTCTACGAGCAGTACTTC. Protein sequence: CASSVRRDGFYEQYF.

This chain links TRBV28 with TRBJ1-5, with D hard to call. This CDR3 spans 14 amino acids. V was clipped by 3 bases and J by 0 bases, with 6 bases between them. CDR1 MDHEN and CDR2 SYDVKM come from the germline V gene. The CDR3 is CASSFLNSNQPQHF. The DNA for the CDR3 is TGTGCCAGCAGTTTTTTAAATAGCAATCAGCCCCAGCATTTT. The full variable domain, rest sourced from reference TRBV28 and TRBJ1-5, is DVKVTQSSRYLVKRTGEKVFLECVQDMDHENMFWYRQDPGLGLRLIYFSYDVKMKEKGDIPEGYSVSREKKERFSLILESASTNQTSMYLCASSFLNSNQPQHFGDGTRLSIL.

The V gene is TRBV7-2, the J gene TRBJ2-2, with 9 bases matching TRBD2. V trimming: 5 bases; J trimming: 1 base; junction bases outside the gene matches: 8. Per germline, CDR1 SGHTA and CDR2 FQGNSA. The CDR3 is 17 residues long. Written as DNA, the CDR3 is TGTGCCAGCAGCCCCGCCGGGACTAGCTGGAACACCGGGGAGCTGTTTTTT. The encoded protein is CASSPAGTSWNTGELFF.

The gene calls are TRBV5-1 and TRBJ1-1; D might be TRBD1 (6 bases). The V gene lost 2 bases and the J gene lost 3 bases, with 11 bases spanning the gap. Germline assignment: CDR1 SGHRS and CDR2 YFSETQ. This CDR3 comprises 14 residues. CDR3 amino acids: CASSFQGRDTEAFF. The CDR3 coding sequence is TGCGCCAGCAGCTTCCAGGGGCGGGACACTGAAGCTTTCTTT.

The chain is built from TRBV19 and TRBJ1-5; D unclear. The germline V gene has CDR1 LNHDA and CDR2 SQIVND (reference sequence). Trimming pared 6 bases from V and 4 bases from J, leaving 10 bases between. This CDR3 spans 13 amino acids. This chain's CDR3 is CASREFWNQPQHF. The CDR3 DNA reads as TGTGCCAGTAGAGAGTTTTGGAATCAGCCCCAGCATTTT.

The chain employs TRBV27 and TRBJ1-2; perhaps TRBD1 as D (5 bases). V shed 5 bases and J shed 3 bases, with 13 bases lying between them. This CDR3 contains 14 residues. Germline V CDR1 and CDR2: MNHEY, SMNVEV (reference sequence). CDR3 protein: CASSGAGRDYGYTF. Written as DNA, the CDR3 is TGTGCCAGCAGTGGGGCAGGGCGCGACTATGGCTACACCTTC.

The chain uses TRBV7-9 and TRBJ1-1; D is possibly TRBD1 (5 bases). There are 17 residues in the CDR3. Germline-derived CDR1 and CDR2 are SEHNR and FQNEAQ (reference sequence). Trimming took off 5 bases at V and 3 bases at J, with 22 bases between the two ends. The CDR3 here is CASSPGRGDRPDTEAFF. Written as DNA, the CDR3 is TGTGCCAGCAGCCCAGGTAGGGGCGACCGGCCTGACACTGAAGCTTTCTTT.

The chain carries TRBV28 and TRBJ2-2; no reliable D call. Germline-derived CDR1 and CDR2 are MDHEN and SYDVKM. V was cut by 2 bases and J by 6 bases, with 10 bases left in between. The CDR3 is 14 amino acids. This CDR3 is CASSLRERPGELFF. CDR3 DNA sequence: TGTGCCAGCAGTTTACGAGAGCGACCCGGGGAGCTGTTTTTT. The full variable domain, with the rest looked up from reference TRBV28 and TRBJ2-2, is DVKVTQSSRYLVKRTGEKVFLECVQDMDHENMFWYRQDPGLGLRLIYFSYDVKMKEKGDIPEGYSVSREKKERFSLILESASTNQTSMYLCASSLRERPGELFFGEGSRLTVL.

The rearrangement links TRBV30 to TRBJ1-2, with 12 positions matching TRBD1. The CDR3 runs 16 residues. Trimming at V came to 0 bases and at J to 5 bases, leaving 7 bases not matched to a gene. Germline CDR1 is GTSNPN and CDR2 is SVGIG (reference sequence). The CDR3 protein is CAWSVGGTGGLYGYTF. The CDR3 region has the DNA TGTGCCTGGAGTGTCGGCGGGACAGGGGGCTTATATGGCTACACCTTC.

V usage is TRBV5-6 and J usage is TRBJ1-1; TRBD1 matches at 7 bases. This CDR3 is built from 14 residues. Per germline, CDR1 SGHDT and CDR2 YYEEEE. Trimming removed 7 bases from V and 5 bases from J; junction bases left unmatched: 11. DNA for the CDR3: TGTGCCAGCGCCTTTGGTCCAGGGGGGACTGAAGCTTTCTTT. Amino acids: CASAFGPGGTEAFF.

This chain's CDR3 is CAWGERGRYTF. The CDR3 bases are TGTGCCTGGGGGGAAAGGGGTCGCTACACCTTC. The chain has TRBV30 and TRBJ1-2, with TRBD1 as a possible D gene (5 bases). V was cut by 5 bases and J by 9 bases, with 13 bases left in between. Germline V gives CDR1 GTSNPN, CDR2 SVGIG (reference sequence). This CDR3 has 11 amino acids.

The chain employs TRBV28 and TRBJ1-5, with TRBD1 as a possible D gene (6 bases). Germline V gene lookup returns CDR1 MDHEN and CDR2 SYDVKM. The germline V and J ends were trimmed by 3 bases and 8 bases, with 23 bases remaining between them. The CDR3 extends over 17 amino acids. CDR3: CASSFGVSRQATEPQHF. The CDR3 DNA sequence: TGTGCCAGCAGTTTTGGGGTGAGCCGACAGGCCACCGAGCCCCAGCATTTT.

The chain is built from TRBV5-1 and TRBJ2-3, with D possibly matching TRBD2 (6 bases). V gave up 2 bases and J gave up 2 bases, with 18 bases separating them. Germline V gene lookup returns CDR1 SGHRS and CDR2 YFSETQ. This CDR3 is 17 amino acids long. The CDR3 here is CASSFLMTGDLTDTQYF. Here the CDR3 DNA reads TGCGCCAGCAGCTTTTTAATGACGGGGGACCTCACAGATACGCAGTATTTT.

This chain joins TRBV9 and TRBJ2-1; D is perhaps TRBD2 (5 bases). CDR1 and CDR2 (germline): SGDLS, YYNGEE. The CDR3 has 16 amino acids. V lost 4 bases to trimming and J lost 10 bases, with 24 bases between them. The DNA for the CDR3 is TGTGCCAGCAGCTCCCTCCCCGCCGGGGTTTCTAACGAGCAGTTCTTC. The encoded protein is CASSSLPAGVSNEQFF.

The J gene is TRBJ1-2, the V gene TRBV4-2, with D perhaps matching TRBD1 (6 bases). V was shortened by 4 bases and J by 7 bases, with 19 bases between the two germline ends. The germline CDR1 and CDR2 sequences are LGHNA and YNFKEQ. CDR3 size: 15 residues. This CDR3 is CASSPRGATGIGYTF. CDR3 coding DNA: TGTGCCAGCAGCCCAAGAGGGGCAACAGGGATTGGCTACACCTTC.

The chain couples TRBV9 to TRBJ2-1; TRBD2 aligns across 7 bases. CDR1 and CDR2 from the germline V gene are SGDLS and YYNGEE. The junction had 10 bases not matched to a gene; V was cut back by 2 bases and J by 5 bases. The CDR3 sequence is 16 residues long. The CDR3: CASSVQPSGKNNEQFF. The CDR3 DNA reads TGTGCCAGCAGCGTTCAACCTAGCGGCAAAAACAATGAGCAGTTCTTC.

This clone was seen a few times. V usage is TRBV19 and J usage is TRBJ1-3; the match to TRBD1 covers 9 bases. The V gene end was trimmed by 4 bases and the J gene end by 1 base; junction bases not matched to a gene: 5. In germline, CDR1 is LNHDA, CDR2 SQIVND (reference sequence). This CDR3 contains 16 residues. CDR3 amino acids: CASSTGTGRSGNTIYF. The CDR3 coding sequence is TGTGCCAGTAGTACCGGGACAGGGCGATCTGGAAACACCATATATTTT.